These 27 T cell receptor beta chains were sequenced from one sample in a study of vaccination effects on CD4 cells after COVID-19. Data came from immunoSEQ multiplex PCR; TCRdb stores just in-frame clones and leaves some out. The data contain tens of thousands of clones, just under 75% of them seen just once; the ten biggest clones take up roughly 1.4%. Sequencing followed a ViraFEST assay step that expanded antigen-specific CD4+ T cells with viral peptide pools. An approximately ten-day culture period preceded the isolation of CD4+ T cells. Either the mRNA-1273 or the BNT162b2 vaccine was given to participants as two doses. Their target antigens are unknown. Material: CD4+ T cells from PBMCs cultured with HCoV-229E spike peptides, obtained after COVID-19 vaccination. These receptors all come from a human donor who received a COVID-19 vaccine.

The chain uses TRBV7-2 and TRBJ2-1; 11 bases line up with TRBD2. Looked up from germline, CDR1 is SGHTA and CDR2 is FQGNSA. The trim removed 5 bases at V and 3 bases at J, leaving 6 bases unmatched. This CDR3 has 16 amino acids. CDR3 sequence (DNA): TGTGCCAGCAGCCGCTCTAGCGGGGGGATCTACAATGAGCAGTTCTTC. Protein product: CASSRSSGGIYNEQFF.

The V gene is TRBV11-2, the J gene TRBJ2-2; the match to TRBD1 covers 7 bases. CDR3 size: 15 residues. Unmatched junction bases numbered 7, after V lost 3 bases and J lost 6 bases. CDR1 is SGHAT and CDR2 is FQNNGV in the germline V gene. The CDR3 here is CASSFVDRDPGELFF. The CDR3 region has the DNA TGTGCCAGCAGCTTTGTCGACAGGGACCCCGGGGAGCTGTTTTTT.

The rearrangement links TRBV18 to TRBJ2-1; perhaps TRBD1 as D (6 bases). This CDR3 comprises 15 residues. V dropped 2 bases and J dropped 0 bases, with 8 bases sitting between them. CDR1 and CDR2 from the germline V gene are KGHSH and LQKENI. The CDR3 protein is CASSPAGASYNEQFF. As DNA, the CDR3 is TGTGCCAGCTCACCAGCAGGGGCCTCCTACAATGAGCAGTTCTTC.

J is TRBJ1-2 and V is TRBV6-5, with 7 bases identical to TRBD1. With V trimmed by 0 bases and J by 6 bases, 10 bases remained unmatched. CDR1 and CDR2 from the germline V gene are MNHEY and SVGAGI. There are 16 residues in the CDR3. The CDR3 protein is CASSYSPPGTANGYTF. DNA for the CDR3: TGTGCCAGCAGTTACTCTCCCCCCGGGACAGCAAATGGCTACACCTTC.

The gene calls are TRBV12-5 and TRBJ1-1; no firm D call. Germline V gene data show CDR1 as LGHNT and CDR2 as FRNRAP. This CDR3 comprises 13 residues. V was trimmed by 5 bases and J by 1 base, leaving 8 bases between them. This CDR3 is CASGARRNTEAFF. The DNA for the CDR3 is TGTGCTAGTGGTGCACGAAGGAACACTGAAGCTTTCTTT.

The chain links TRBV6-5 to TRBJ2-7; D possibly corresponds to TRBD1 (6 bases). The V gene lost 6 bases and the J gene lost 3 bases, with 9 bases spanning the gap. Germline CDR1 is MNHEY and CDR2 is SVGAGI. The CDR3 extends over 12 amino acids. CDR3 residues: CASRGTHYEQYV. CDR3 in DNA: TGTGCCAGCAGAGGGACACACTACGAGCAGTACGTC.

The J gene is TRBJ1-3, the V gene TRBV24-1; D gene uncertain. Germline CDR1 and CDR2: KGHDR and SFDVKD. V was trimmed by 3 bases and J by 4 bases, leaving 6 bases between them. This CDR3 spans 13 amino acids. The CDR3 DNA is TGTGCCACCAGTGATAAGTGGGGAAACACCATATATTTT. This codes for CATSDKWGNTIYF.

This rearrangement joins TRBV5-5 to TRBJ2-7; no reliable D call. Trimming cost V 1 base and J 2 bases, with 10 bases left between them. CDR3 length: 14 residues. The germline CDR1 and CDR2 sequences are SGHKS and YYEKEE (reference sequence). DNA for the CDR3: TGTGCCAGCAGCTTGTCCGGCATTACCTACGAGCAGTACGTC. It specifies CASSLSGITYEQYV.

The chain joins TRBV18 to TRBJ2-1, with D hard to call. The germline V and J ends were trimmed by 3 bases and 4 bases, with 7 bases remaining between them. Germline V gene lookup returns CDR1 KGHSH and CDR2 LQKENI. There are 13 residues in the CDR3. CDR3 sequence: CASSPLGYNEQFF. In DNA form, the CDR3 reads TGTGCCAGCTCACCCCTGGGGTACAATGAGCAGTTCTTC.

The V call is TRBV6-6, the J call TRBJ1-2, with a possible D match to TRBD1 (5 bases). V was trimmed by 7 bases and J by 4 bases, leaving 10 bases between them. Germline CDR1 reads MNHNY; CDR2 reads SVGAGI (reference sequence). The CDR3 is 12 residues long. The CDR3 DNA follows: TGTGCCAGCATAGGAGGGGCCTATGGCTACACCTTC. Its protein product is CASIGGAYGYTF.

CDR3 nucleotides: TGTGCCAGCCGACCATCTAAGGGTTCGCTTTCACCCCTCCACTTT. It encodes CASRPSKGSLSPLHF. The chain has TRBV19 and TRBJ1-6; no definite D call. CDR1 is LNHDA and CDR2 is SQIVND in the germline V gene (reference sequence). CDR3 length equals 15 residues. V dropped 9 bases and J dropped 9 bases, with 21 bases sitting between them.

The chain joins TRBV21-1 to TRBJ2-7; TRBD2, the table's D call, lacks a check against the DNA. TRBV21-1 is reported as a pseudogene. The CDR3 totals 16 residues. CDR3 in amino acids: CASQFGEGKNSYEQYV. CDR3 nucleotide sequence: TGTGCCAGCCAATTCGGGGAGGGAAAGAACTCCTACGAGCAGTACGTC.

The V call is TRBV14, the J call TRBJ1-4; 7 nucleotides align to TRBD1. The V gene end was trimmed by 5 bases and the J gene end by 4 bases; junction bases not matched to a gene: 13. Germline V gene data show CDR1 as SGHDN and CDR2 as FVKESK. CDR3 length: 17 amino acids. The CDR3 DNA sequence: TGTGCCAGCAGCTTAGGGGGCGAACGAACTTATAATGAAAAACTGTTTTTT. Encoded protein: CASSLGGERTYNEKLFF.

The chain has TRBV10-1 and TRBJ1-6; 9 bases agree with TRBD1. The length of the CDR3 is 17 residues. CDR1 and CDR2 from the germline V gene are WNHNN and SYGVQD (reference sequence). V gave up 3 bases and J gave up 5 bases; unmatched junction bases: 8. CDR3 in amino acids: CASSEGTGGNNNSPLHF. The CDR3 DNA reads as TGCGCCAGCAGTGAAGGCACAGGGGGCAATAATAATTCACCCCTCCACTTT.

In this sample, this clone turned up once. The J gene is TRBJ2-3, the V gene TRBV6-2 or TRBV6-3; 8 bases are shared with TRBD2. The CDR3 covers 16 residues. With V trimmed by 6 bases and J by 5 bases, 13 bases remained unmatched. Per germline, CDR1 MNHEY and CDR2 SVGEGT. CDR3 sequence reads: CASSPHGGGRKDTQYF. CDR3 coding DNA: TGTGCCAGCAGCCCGCACGGGGGGGGCCGTAAAGATACGCAGTATTTT.

The chain employs TRBV6-1 and TRBJ2-7; a weak D match, TRBD2 (6 bases). In germline, CDR1 is MNHNS, CDR2 SASEGT. This CDR3 region has 13 residues. The V end lost 0 bases, the J end lost 3 bases, and 6 bases lay between the germline ends. CDR3 nucleotide sequence: TGTGCCAGCAGTGAAGCGCGGGGCTACGAGCAGTACGTC. It is translated as CASSEARGYEQYV.

The chain joins TRBV2 to TRBJ1-3; D is unclear. Germline-derived CDR1 and CDR2 are SNHLY and FYNNEI. The length of the CDR3 is 16 residues. Trimming shortened V by 0 bases and J by 1 base, and 10 bases separated the two germline ends. CDR3 coding DNA: TGTGCCAGCAGTGAAGCGCCCACGAGATCTGGAAACACCATATATTTT. It specifies CASSEAPTRSGNTIYF.

This chain's CDR3 is CATSRRGGAGNYGYTF. CDR3 DNA sequence: TGTGCCACCAGCCGAAGGGGGGGGGCAGGGAACTATGGCTACACCTTC. V gene TRBV15 combines with J gene TRBJ1-2, with TRBD1 as a possible D gene (6 bases). Trimming took 5 bases from V and 2 from J, leaving 18 bases between them. The CDR3 is 16 amino acids. Germline lookup yields CDR1 LNHNV and CDR2 YYDKDF (reference sequence). Full variable domain (rest looked up from reference TRBV15 and TRBJ1-2): DAMVIQNPRYQVTQFGKPVTLSCSQTLNHNVMYWYQQKSSQAPKLLFHYYDKDFNNEADTPDNFQSRRPNTSFCFLDIRSPGLGDTAMYLCATSRRGGAGNYGYTFGSGTRLTVV.

This chain connects TRBV5-4 to TRBJ1-2; no definite D call. Trimming removed 1 base at V and 5 bases at J, with 15 bases between. CDR1 is SGHNT and CDR2 is YYREEE in the germline V gene (reference sequence). The CDR3 sequence is 15 residues long. The CDR3: CASSLKKGFEYGYTF. In DNA form, the CDR3 reads TGTGCCAGCAGCTTGAAGAAGGGATTTGAATATGGCTACACCTTC.

The chain couples TRBV19 to TRBJ2-2, with D uncertain. V lost 7 bases and J lost 2, with 11 bases in between. This CDR3 region has 14 residues. CDR1 and CDR2 from the germline V gene are LNHDA and SQIVND (reference sequence). For the CDR3, the DNA is TGTGCCAGTACGCGATTGATAAACACCGGGGAGCTGTTTTTT. It yields the protein CASTRLINTGELFF.

The chain is built from TRBV7-9 and TRBJ1-5; unclear D gene. V lost 5 bases, J lost 6 bases, and 11 bases lay in between. The CDR3 extends over 13 amino acids. CDR1 and CDR2 from the germline V gene are SEHNR and FQNEAQ (reference sequence). The CDR3 region is CASSPRSGQPQHF. The CDR3 DNA reads as TGTGCCAGCAGCCCTAGATCGGGTCAGCCCCAGCATTTT.

The chain uses TRBV29-1 and TRBJ2-3, with D uncertain. The CDR3 has 12 amino acids. The V gene lost 3 bases and the J gene lost 4 bases, with 8 bases spanning the gap. Germline V gene lookup returns CDR1 SQVTM and CDR2 ANQGSEA. The CDR3 coding sequence is TGCAGCGTTGACGATGGGGCAGATACGCAGTATTTT. This encodes CSVDDGADTQYF.

The rearrangement links TRBV7-2 to TRBJ2-5; no clear D. Trimming removed 1 base at V and 8 bases at J, with 17 bases between. Germline-derived CDR1 and CDR2 are SGHTA and FQGNSA. The length of the CDR3 is 15 residues. The CDR3 DNA follows: TGTGCCAGCAGCTTAGGCGGACCAGCTCACGAAACCCAGTACTTC. Translated, it gives CASSLGGPAHETQYF.

This clone turned up a few times. This rearrangement joins TRBV5-1 to TRBJ1-2, with unresolved D. Trimming took 0 bases from V and 0 from J, leaving 6 bases between them. Looked up from germline, CDR1 is SGHRS and CDR2 is YFSETQ. The CDR3 spans 14 residues. CDR3 DNA: TGCGCCAGCAGCTTGGTTAACGCTAACTATGGCTACACCTTC. Translation gives CASSLVNANYGYTF.

J is TRBJ1-1 and V is TRBV4-1, with 7 bases that match TRBD1. Looked up from germline, CDR1 is MGHRA and CDR2 is YSYEKL. This CDR3 has 15 amino acids. The J segment lost 6 bases and the V segment lost 4 bases, leaving 11 bases of the junction unmatched. This CDR3 is CASSLYRTGWPEAFF. In DNA, the CDR3 is TGCGCCAGCAGCCTGTACCGGACAGGCTGGCCTGAAGCTTTCTTT.

The chain couples TRBV19 to TRBJ1-1; D possibly corresponds to TRBD1 (6 bases). V lost 11 bases to trimming and J lost 1 base, with 14 bases between them. This CDR3 is 13 amino acids long. The germline V gene has CDR1 LNHDA and CDR2 SQIVND (reference sequence). CDR3 in DNA: TGTGCCGCGCGAGGACAGCCGAACACTGAAGCTTTCTTT. Its translation: CAARGQPNTEAFF.

This chain joins TRBV9 and TRBJ2-1; 7 positions agree with TRBD2. Germline V gene sequence: CDR1 SGDLS, CDR2 YYNGEE. Trimming removed 3 bases from V and 3 bases from J; junction bases left unmatched: 9. The CDR3 loop spans 16 amino acids. In nucleotides, the CDR3 is TGTGCCAGCAGCGATTTGGGGGGGAGGAACTACAATGAGCAGTTCTTC. It codes for CASSDLGGRNYNEQFF.